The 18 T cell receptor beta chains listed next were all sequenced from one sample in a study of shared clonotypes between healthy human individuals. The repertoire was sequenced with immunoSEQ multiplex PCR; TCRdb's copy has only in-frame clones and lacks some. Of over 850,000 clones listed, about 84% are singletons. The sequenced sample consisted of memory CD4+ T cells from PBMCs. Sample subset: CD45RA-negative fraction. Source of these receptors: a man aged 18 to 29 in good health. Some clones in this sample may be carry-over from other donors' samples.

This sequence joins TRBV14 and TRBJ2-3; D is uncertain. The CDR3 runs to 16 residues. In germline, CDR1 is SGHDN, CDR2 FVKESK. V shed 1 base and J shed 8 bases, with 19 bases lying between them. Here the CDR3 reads CASSQGAPPVVATQYF. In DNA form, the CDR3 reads TGTGCCAGCAGCCAAGGAGCCCCTCCCGTAGTGGCTACGCAGTATTTT.

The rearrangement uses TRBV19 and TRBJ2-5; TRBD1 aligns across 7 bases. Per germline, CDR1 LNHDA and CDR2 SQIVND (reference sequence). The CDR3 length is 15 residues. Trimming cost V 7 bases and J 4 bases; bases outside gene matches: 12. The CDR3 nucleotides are TGTGCCAGTACCCCAGGGGGTAGATCGGCAGAGACCCAGTACTTC. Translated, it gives CASTPGGRSAETQYF.

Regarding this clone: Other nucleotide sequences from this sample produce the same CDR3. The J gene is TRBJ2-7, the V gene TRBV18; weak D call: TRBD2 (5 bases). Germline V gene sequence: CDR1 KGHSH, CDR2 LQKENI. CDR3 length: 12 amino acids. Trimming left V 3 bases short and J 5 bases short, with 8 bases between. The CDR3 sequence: CASSPVGDEQYF. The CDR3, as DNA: TGTGCCAGCTCACCGGTCGGGGACGAGCAGTACTTC. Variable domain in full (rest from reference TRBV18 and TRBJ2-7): NAGVMQNPRHLVRRRGQEARLRCSPMKGHSHVYWYRQLPEEGLKFMVYLQKENIIDESGMPKERFSAEFPKEGPSILRIQQVVRGDSAAYFCASSPVGDEQYFGPGTRLTVT.

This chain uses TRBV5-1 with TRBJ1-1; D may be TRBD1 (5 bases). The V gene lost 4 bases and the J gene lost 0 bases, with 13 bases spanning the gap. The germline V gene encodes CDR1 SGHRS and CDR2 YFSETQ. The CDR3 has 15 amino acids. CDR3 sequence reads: CASSAGQALNTEAFF. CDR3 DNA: TGCGCCAGCAGCGCCGGACAAGCTTTGAACACTGAAGCTTTCTTT.

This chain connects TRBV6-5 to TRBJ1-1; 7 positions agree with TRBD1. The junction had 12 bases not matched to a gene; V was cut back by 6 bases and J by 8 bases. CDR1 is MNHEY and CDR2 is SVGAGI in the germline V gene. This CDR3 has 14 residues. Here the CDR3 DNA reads TGTGCCAGCAGCCAGTACACCGGGACAGCCGAAGCTTTCTTT. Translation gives CASSQYTGTAEAFF.

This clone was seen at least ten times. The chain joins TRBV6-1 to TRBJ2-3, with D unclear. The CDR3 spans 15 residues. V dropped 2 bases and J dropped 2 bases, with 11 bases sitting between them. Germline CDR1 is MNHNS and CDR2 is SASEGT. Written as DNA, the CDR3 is TGTGCCAGCAGTGAAAGTGTCGAGGTCACAGATACGCAGTATTTT. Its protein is CASSESVEVTDTQYF.

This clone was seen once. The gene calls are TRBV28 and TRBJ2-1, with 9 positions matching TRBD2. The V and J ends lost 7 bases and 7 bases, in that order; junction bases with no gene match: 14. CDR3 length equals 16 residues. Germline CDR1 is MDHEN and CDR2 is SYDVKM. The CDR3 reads CASTSYRREGRNEQFF. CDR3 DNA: TGTGCCAGCACCTCATATCGGCGGGAGGGTCGGAATGAGCAGTTCTTC.

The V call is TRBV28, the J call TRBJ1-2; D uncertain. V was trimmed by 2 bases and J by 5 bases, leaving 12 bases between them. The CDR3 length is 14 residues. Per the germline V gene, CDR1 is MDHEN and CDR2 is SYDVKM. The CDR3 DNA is TGTGCCAGCAGTTTACTGGCAGGCGAGTATGGCTACACCTTC. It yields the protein CASSLLAGEYGYTF.

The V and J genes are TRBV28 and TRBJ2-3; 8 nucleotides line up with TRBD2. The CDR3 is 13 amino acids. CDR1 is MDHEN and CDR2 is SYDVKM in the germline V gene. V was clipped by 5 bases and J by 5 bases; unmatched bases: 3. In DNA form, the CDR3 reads TGTGCCAGCAGTCTGCGGGAGGAAGATACGCAGTATTTT. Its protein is CASSLREEDTQYF.

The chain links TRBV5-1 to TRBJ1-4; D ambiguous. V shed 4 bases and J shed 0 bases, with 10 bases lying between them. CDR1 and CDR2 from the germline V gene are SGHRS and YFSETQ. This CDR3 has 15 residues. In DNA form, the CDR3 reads TGCGCCAGCAGCCCCTCCACTGCAACTAATGAAAAACTGTTTTTT. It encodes CASSPSTATNEKLFF.

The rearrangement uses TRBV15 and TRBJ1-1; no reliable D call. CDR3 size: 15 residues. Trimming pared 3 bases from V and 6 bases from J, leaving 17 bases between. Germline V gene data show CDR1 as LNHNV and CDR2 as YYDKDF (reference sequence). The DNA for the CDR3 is TGTGCCACCAGCAGCCAAGACCGAGGAGGCCCTGAAGCTTTCTTT. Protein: CATSSQDRGGPEAFF.

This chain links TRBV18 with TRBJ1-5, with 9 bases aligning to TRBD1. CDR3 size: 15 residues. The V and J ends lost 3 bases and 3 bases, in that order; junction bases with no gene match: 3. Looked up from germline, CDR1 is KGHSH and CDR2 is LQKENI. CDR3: CASSPTGGTNQPQHF. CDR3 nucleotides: TGTGCCAGCTCACCGACAGGGGGAACCAATCAGCCCCAGCATTTT.

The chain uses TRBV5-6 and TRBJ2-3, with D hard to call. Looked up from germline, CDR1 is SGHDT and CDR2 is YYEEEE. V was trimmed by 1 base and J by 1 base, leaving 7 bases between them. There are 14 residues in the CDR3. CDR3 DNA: TGTGCCAGCAGCTTGCTCCTCCGCACAGATACGCAGTATTTT. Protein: CASSLLLRTDTQYF.

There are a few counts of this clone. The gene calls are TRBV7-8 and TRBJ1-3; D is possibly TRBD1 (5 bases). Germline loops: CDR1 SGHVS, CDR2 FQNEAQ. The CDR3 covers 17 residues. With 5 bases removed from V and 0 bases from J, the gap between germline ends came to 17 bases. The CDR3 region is CASSPQAPGISGNTIYF. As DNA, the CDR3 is TGTGCCAGCAGCCCGCAGGCTCCAGGGATCTCTGGAAACACCATATATTTT.

The CDR3 here is CASSPPIGVNTGELFF. The CDR3 coding sequence is TGTGCCAGCTCACCACCGATCGGTGTGAACACCGGGGAGCTGTTTTTT. The chain employs TRBV18 and TRBJ2-2; D is ambiguous. The length of the CDR3 is 16 residues. Germline values: CDR1 KGHSH, CDR2 LQKENI. Trimming left V 0 bases short and J 1 base short, with 9 bases between.

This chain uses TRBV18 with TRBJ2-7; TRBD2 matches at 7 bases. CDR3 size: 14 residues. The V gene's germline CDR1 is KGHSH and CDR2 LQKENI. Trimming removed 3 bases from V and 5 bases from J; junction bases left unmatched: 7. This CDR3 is CASSPGGSVDEQYF. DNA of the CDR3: TGTGCCAGCTCACCGGGCGGGAGCGTCGACGAGCAGTACTTC.

The CDR3 is CASSPYGQGGINGYTF. In DNA, the CDR3 is TGTGCCAGCAGCCCTTATGGCCAGGGAGGAATCAATGGCTACACCTTC. This sequence joins TRBV7-2 and TRBJ1-2, with D possibly TRBD1 on 5 matching bases. V was pared by 5 bases and J by 6 bases, with 22 bases between. The CDR3 sequence is 16 residues long. Germline V CDR1 and CDR2: SGHTA, FQGNSA.

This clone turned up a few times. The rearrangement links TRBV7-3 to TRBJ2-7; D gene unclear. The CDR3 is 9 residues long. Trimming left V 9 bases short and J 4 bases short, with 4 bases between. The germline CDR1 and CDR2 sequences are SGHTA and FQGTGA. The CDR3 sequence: CAREYEQYF. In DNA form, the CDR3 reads TGTGCCAGGGAATACGAGCAGTACTTC.